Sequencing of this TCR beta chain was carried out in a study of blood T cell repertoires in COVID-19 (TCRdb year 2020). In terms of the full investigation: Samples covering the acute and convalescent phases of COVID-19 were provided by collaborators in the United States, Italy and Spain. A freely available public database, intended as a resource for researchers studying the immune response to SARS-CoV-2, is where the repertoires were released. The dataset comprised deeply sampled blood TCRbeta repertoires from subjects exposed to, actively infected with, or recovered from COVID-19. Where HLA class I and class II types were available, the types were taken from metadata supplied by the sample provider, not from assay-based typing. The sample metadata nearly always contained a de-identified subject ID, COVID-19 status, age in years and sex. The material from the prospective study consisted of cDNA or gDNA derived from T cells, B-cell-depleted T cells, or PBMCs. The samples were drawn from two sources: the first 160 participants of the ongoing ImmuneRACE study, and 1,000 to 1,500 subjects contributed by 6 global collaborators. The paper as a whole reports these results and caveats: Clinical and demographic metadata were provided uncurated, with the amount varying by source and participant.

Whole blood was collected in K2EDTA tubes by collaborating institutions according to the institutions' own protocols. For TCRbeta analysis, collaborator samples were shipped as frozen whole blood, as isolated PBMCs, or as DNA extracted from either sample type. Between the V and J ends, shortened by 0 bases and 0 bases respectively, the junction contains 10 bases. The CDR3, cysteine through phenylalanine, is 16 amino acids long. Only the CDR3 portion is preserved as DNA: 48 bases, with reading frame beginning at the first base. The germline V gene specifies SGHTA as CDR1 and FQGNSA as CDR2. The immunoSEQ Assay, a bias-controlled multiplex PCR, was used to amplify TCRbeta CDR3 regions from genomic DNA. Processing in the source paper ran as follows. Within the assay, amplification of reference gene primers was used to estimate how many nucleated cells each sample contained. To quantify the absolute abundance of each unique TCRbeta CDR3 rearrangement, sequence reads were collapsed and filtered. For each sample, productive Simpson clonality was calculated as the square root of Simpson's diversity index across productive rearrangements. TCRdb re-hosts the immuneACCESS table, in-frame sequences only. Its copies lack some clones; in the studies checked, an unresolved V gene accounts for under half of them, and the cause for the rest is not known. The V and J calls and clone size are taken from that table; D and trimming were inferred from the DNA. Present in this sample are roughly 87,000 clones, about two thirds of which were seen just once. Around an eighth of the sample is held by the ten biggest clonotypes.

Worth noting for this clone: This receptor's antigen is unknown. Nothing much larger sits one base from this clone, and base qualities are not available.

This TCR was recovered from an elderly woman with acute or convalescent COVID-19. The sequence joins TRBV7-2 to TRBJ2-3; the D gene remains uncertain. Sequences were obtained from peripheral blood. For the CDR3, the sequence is CASSLAWAGSTDTQYF. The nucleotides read TGTGCCAGCAGCTTAGCGTGGGCCGGTAGCACAGATACGCAGTATTTT.